These 24 T cell receptor beta chains originate from one sample sequenced in a study of cytomegalovirus exposure and HLA in healthy donors. This PCR relied on a set of 60 Vbeta primers and 13 Jbeta primers. Measured with immunoSEQ multiplex PCR; TCRdb has only the in-frame clones, and not every one. Among roughly 160,000 clones listed, 70% to 80% were seen once. The sequencing input was PBMCs. The receptors come from a man younger than 40 in good health and CMV-seronegative.

This chain links TRBV6-5 with TRBJ2-5, with D unclear. The CDR3 is 11 residues long. CDR1 is MNHEY, CDR2 SVGAGI, per germline. V dropped 7 bases and J dropped 5 bases, with 8 bases sitting between them. The CDR3 protein is CASTWLETQYF. CDR3 nucleotide sequence: TGTGCCAGCACCTGGCTCGAGACCCAGTACTTC.

The chain links TRBV7-9 to TRBJ1-2, with D unresolved. From germline, CDR1 is SEHNR and CDR2 FQNEAQ (reference sequence). This CDR3 region has 13 residues. The V and J ends lost 5 bases and 1 base respectively, with 8 bases between them. In DNA, the CDR3 is TGTGCCAGCAGCCACACCAATAACTATGGCTACACCTTC. This sequence encodes CASSHTNNYGYTF.

V is TRBV4-1 and J is TRBJ2-5, with D perhaps matching TRBD2 (6 bases). CDR3 size: 16 residues. Trimming removed 0 bases from V and 9 bases from J, with 20 bases in between. The germline V gene has CDR1 MGHRA and CDR2 YSYEKL. CDR3 coding DNA: TGCGCCAGCAGCCAAGATGGGATGGGAGTCGGGGGAGCCCAGTACTTC. Encoded protein: CASSQDGMGVGGAQYF.

The V and J genes are TRBV29-1 and TRBJ2-3; 8 nucleotides match TRBD2. CDR1 SQVTM and CDR2 ANQGSEA come from the germline V gene. V lost 4 bases and J lost 3; bases outside the gene matches: 3. The CDR3 is 13 residues long. The CDR3 loop is CSVVPGGTDTQYF. DNA for the CDR3: TGCAGCGTTGTTCCGGGGGGGACAGATACGCAGTATTTT.

This clone was recorded a few times. The chain recombines TRBV5-6 with TRBJ1-2; 7 nucleotides agree with TRBD1. From germline, CDR1 is SGHDT and CDR2 YYEEEE. V shed 4 bases, J shed 4 bases, and the junction held 1 base outside the gene matches. The CDR3 has 12 residues. CDR3 protein: CASSGTVYGYTF. The CDR3 DNA follows: TGTGCCAGCAGCGGGACAGTCTATGGCTACACCTTC.

This rearrangement joins TRBV19 to TRBJ1-6; D is ambiguous. V lost 1 base to trimming and J lost 8 bases, with 6 bases between them. The CDR3 is made up of 13 amino acids. Germline loops: CDR1 LNHDA, CDR2 SQIVND (reference sequence). The CDR3 region is CASSIVLYSPLHF. In DNA form, the CDR3 reads TGTGCCAGTAGTATAGTACTTTATTCACCCCTCCACTTT.

The chain carries TRBV6-1 and TRBJ1-6; D ambiguous. V was cut by 2 bases and J by 0 bases, with 17 bases left in between. Germline-derived CDR1 and CDR2 are MNHNS and SASEGT. The CDR3 is 19 amino acids. For the CDR3, the DNA is TGTGCCAGCAGTGAATTCGGTAGCCCGGGGAGCTCCTATAATTCACCCCTCCACTTT. Residues: CASSEFGSPGSSYNSPLHF.

The rearrangement uses TRBV4-1 and TRBJ1-5, with 11 positions matching TRBD1. The germline CDR1 and CDR2 sequences are MGHRA and YSYEKL. The CDR3 is 19 residues long. The J segment lost 0 bases and the V segment lost 2 bases, leaving 9 bases of the junction unmatched. CDR3 nucleotides: TGCGCCAGCAGCCAACGAGGGACAGGGGGGCCTCATAGCAATCAGCCCCAGCATTTT. This sequence encodes CASSQRGTGGPHSNQPQHF.

V gene TRBV28 combines with J gene TRBJ1-2; possibly TRBD1 for D (5 bases). Germline V gives CDR1 MDHEN, CDR2 SYDVKM. V lost 6 bases and J 8 bases, leaving 16 bases between the germline ends. The CDR3 totals 13 residues. In nucleotides, the CDR3 is TGTGCCAGCAGCCTTGGGTCAGGGTTGGGCTACACCTTC. This codes for CASSLGSGLGYTF.

V and J are TRBV19 and TRBJ1-1, with 8 bases that match TRBD1. In germline, CDR1 is LNHDA, CDR2 SQIVND (reference sequence). J was trimmed by 8 bases and V by 3 bases; bases with no gene match: 20. The CDR3 is made up of 18 amino acids. CDR3 protein: CASSIRGGQAVNEEEAFF. The DNA of the CDR3 is TGTGCCAGTAGTATCAGAGGGGGACAGGCCGTAAATGAGGAGGAAGCTTTCTTT.

This chain joins TRBV27 and TRBJ1-2; 8 nucleotides match TRBD1. Looked up from germline, CDR1 is MNHEY and CDR2 is SMNVEV (reference sequence). The CDR3 spans 17 residues. Germline trimming cut 3 bases from V and 5 bases from J; bases unmatched to any gene: 14. As DNA, the CDR3 is TGTGCCAGCAGTTTTGTGTCAGGGGGCTCCTCTATATATGGCTACACCTTC. It is translated as CASSFVSGGSSIYGYTF.

The rearrangement links TRBV5-1 to TRBJ2-2, with TRBD2 as a possible D gene (6 bases). The CDR3 loop spans 15 amino acids. The germline CDR1 and CDR2 sequences are SGHRS and YFSETQ. Deletions cut 6 bases from V and 1 base from J, with 13 bases between. CDR3 residues: CASNVGSGNTGELFF. The CDR3 DNA follows: TGCGCCAGCAACGTTGGTAGCGGGAACACCGGGGAGCTGTTTTTT.

V usage is TRBV5-1 and J usage is TRBJ2-3; D is perhaps TRBD2 (6 bases). Germline loops: CDR1 SGHRS, CDR2 YFSETQ. Trimming shortened V by 0 bases and J by 3 bases, and 23 bases separated the two germline ends. The CDR3 extends over 19 amino acids. The CDR3 spells CASSLGPAWRGSGTDTQYF. The CDR3 DNA follows: TGCGCCAGCAGCTTGGGCCCCGCGTGGAGGGGAAGCGGGACAGATACGCAGTATTTT.

The genes are TRBV7-3 and TRBJ1-5; 7 bases fit TRBD1. Germline CDR1 SGHTA, CDR2 FQGTGA. With 5 bases clipped from V and 5 bases from J, the junction kept 3 bases outside the gene matches. The CDR3 runs 13 residues. The CDR3 spells CASSADRDQPQHF. In DNA form, the CDR3 reads TGTGCCAGCAGCGCAGACAGGGATCAGCCCCAGCATTTT.

This sequence joins TRBV18 and TRBJ2-5; the D is unclear. V lost 1 base and J 2 bases, leaving 8 bases between the germline ends. This CDR3 comprises 14 residues. Germline V CDR1 and CDR2: KGHSH, LQKENI. CDR3 bases: TGTGCCAGCTCACCACGAGCGAATCAAGAGACCCAGTACTTC. This sequence encodes CASSPRANQETQYF.

The chain recombines TRBV7-8 with TRBJ2-7; 9 positions match TRBD1. CDR3 size: 15 residues. The ends lost 0 bases at V and 4 bases at J; junction bases unmatched: 4. Germline loops: CDR1 SGHVS, CDR2 FQNEAQ. The CDR3 loop is CASSLAGTGWYEQYF. The CDR3 bases are TGTGCCAGCAGCTTAGCCGGGACAGGGTGGTACGAGCAGTACTTC. Filled out from reference TRBV7-8 and TRBJ2-7, the complete variable domain reads GAGVSQSPRYKVAKRGQDVALRCDPISGHVSLFWYQQALGQGPEFLTYFQNEAQLDKSGLPSDRFFAERPEGSVSTLKIQRTQQEDSAVYLCASSLAGTGWYEQYFGPGTRLTVT.

V is TRBV4-3 and J is TRBJ2-7; 10 bases fit TRBD2. The CDR3 has 16 amino acids. Germline CDR1 and CDR2: LGHNA and YSLEER. The V and J ends lost 5 bases and 0 bases, in that order; junction bases with no gene match: 7. The CDR3, as DNA: TGCGCCAGCAGCTATCTAGCGGGGGAGAGCTCCTACGAGCAGTACTTC. It specifies CASSYLAGESSYEQYF.

The rearrangement links TRBV29-1 to TRBJ2-1, with 7 bases lining up with TRBD1. This CDR3 is 12 amino acids long. With V trimmed by 2 bases and J by 9 bases, 4 bases remained unmatched. CDR1 and CDR2 from the germline V gene are SQVTM and ANQGSEA. For the CDR3, the DNA is TGCAGCGTTGAACGGCCAGGGGGTGAGCAGTTCTTC. Translating gives CSVERPGGEQFF.

The chain couples TRBV12-2 to TRBJ2-5; the table's D call, TRBD1, was not checked against the DNA. TRBV12-2 is tagged as a pseudogene. The CDR3 covers 11 residues. The CDR3 here is CASRHIETQYF. The CDR3 bases are TGTGCAAGTCGCCACATAGAGACCCAGTACTTC.

The genes are TRBV5-1 and TRBJ2-1, with 8 positions matching TRBD2. Germline V gene sequence: CDR1 SGHRS, CDR2 YFSETQ. J was trimmed by 7 bases and V by 3 bases; bases with no gene match: 15. The CDR3 extends over 17 amino acids. The CDR3 here is CASSSPQATSGVNEQFF. The CDR3 bases are TGCGCCAGCAGCTCCCCACAGGCAACTAGCGGTGTTAATGAGCAGTTCTTC. The full variable domain, rest sourced from reference TRBV5-1 and TRBJ2-1, is KAGVTQTPRYLIKTRGQQVTLSCSPISGHRSVSWYQQTPGQGLQFLFEYFSETQRNKGNFPGRFSGRQFSNSRSEMNVSTLELGDSALYLCASSSPQATSGVNEQFFGPGTRLTVL.

The rearrangement uses TRBV7-8 and TRBJ2-3; D is perhaps TRBD2 (6 bases). Germline V gene lookup returns CDR1 SGHVS and CDR2 FQNEAQ. Deletions cut 1 base from V and 0 bases from J, with 11 bases between. The CDR3 is made up of 16 amino acids. The CDR3 protein is CASSLGLVGSTDTQYF. CDR3 DNA: TGTGCCAGCAGCTTAGGACTAGTCGGGAGCACAGATACGCAGTATTTT.

J is TRBJ2-7 and V is TRBV10-1, with 9 nucleotides matching TRBD1. This CDR3 comprises 15 residues. V lost 3 bases to trimming and J lost 2 bases; unmatched junction nucleotides: 5. Per germline, CDR1 WNHNN and CDR2 SYGVQD (reference sequence). CDR3 in amino acids: CASSDPGQGAYEQYF. The DNA for the CDR3 is TGCGCCAGCAGTGATCCGGGACAGGGTGCCTACGAGCAGTACTTC.

This chain connects TRBV10-3 to TRBJ2-1, with a weak D call TRBD1 (5 bases). V lost 3 bases and J 6 bases, leaving 12 bases between the germline ends. In germline, CDR1 is ENHRY, CDR2 SYGVKD. The CDR3 spans 14 residues. This chain's CDR3 is CAISDFRALNEQFF. CDR3 coding DNA: TGTGCCATCAGTGATTTCAGGGCCCTCAATGAGCAGTTCTTC.

This chain links TRBV25-1 with TRBJ2-1; TRBD2 agrees at 7 bases. CDR1 is MGHDK and CDR2 is SYGVNS in the germline V gene. The CDR3 is 16 residues long. The J segment lost 1 base and the V segment lost 4 bases, leaving 7 bases of the junction unmatched. The CDR3 DNA is TGTGCCAGCAGTGCTTTGGGGAGGGTGTCCTACAATGAGCAGTTCTTC. Amino acids: CASSALGRVSYNEQFF.